Below, 24 T cell receptor beta chains from the same sample are listed, as sequenced in a study of blood T cell repertoires in COVID-19 (dated by TCRdb to 2019 to 2021). Receptors were amplified or captured by the immunoSEQ multiplex PCR assay. TCRdb obtained this table from immuneACCESS and retained in-frame rearrangements with V and J assigned. These tables miss some clones; where compared with another copy, unresolved V genes account for less than half of the shortfall, and the remainder is unexplained. The sample table lists around 160,000 clones, approximately 80% of them with a count of one. In total, the top ten clones hold approximately 10% of the sample. The material sequenced was PBMCs or T cells enriched from blood (not recorded which). These receptors originate from a man aged 50-59 years who had recovered from COVID-19.

V usage is TRBV2 and J usage is TRBJ2-1, with TRBD2 matching over 10 bases. V gave up 8 bases and J gave up 10 bases; unmatched junction bases: 11. The CDR3 covers 14 residues. Germline CDR1 and CDR2: SNHLY and FYNNEI. The CDR3 is CASSLKREGAEQFF. In nucleotides, the CDR3 is TGTGCCAGCTCTCTTAAGCGGGAGGGCGCAGAGCAGTTCTTC.

CDR3 sequence: CASSTEPRGTGTFHEQYF. The DNA for the CDR3 is TGCGCCAGCAGCACCGAACCCCGCGGGACAGGGACTTTCCACGAGCAGTACTTC. The chain has TRBV5-1 and TRBJ2-7, with TRBD1 matching 9 bases. V lost 4 bases and J lost 5; bases outside the gene matches: 19. CDR3 length equals 18 residues. Per germline, CDR1 SGHRS and CDR2 YFSETQ.

This chain connects TRBV7-6 to TRBJ1-2; a possible D gene is TRBD1 (6 bases). In germline, CDR1 is SGHVS, CDR2 FNYEAQ. V was shortened by 11 bases and J by 1 base, with 14 bases between the two germline ends. The length of the CDR3 is 13 residues. The CDR3 protein is CAVNRADNYGYTF. As DNA, the CDR3 is TGTGCCGTAAACAGGGCCGATAACTATGGCTACACCTTC.

This clone was picked up a small number of times. The chain carries TRBV5-1 and TRBJ1-4, with D possibly being TRBD1 (5 bases). The germline V and J ends were trimmed by 0 bases and 6 bases, with 12 bases remaining between them. CDR3 length: 15 amino acids. Looked up from germline, CDR1 is SGHRS and CDR2 is YFSETQ. The CDR3 region has the DNA TGCGCCAGCAGCTTGGAACAGGCGGGGGATGAAAAACTGTTTTTT. Translating gives CASSLEQAGDEKLFF.

This clone was recorded once. The J gene is TRBJ1-1, the V gene TRBV7-2; 10 nucleotides line up with TRBD1. V dropped 2 bases and J dropped 3; count of bases not matched to a gene: 12. The CDR3 has 18 residues. The germline CDR1 and CDR2 sequences are SGHTA and FQGNSA. The CDR3 DNA reads TGTGCCAGCAGCTTACTCGACAGGGGGCAACGTAGGGACACTGAAGCTTTCTTT. Protein: CASSLLDRGQRRDTEAFF.

The rearrangement uses TRBV28 and TRBJ1-4, with 7 nucleotides matching TRBD1. Germline CDR1 is MDHEN and CDR2 is SYDVKM. The CDR3 has 13 amino acids. The trim removed 6 bases at V and 11 bases at J, leaving 9 bases unmatched. The CDR3 nucleotides read TGTGCCAGCAGAAGGGACAGCCTTGGGAAACTGTTTTTT. Its protein product is CASRRDSLGKLFF. Filled out from reference TRBV28 and TRBJ1-4, the complete variable domain reads DVKVTQSSRYLVKRTGEKVFLECVQDMDHENMFWYRQDPGLGLRLIYFSYDVKMKEKGDIPEGYSVSREKKERFSLILESASTNQTSMYLCASRRDSLGKLFFGSGTQLSVL.

V and J are TRBV6-5 and TRBJ1-5; no definite D call. Trimming removed 8 bases from V and 3 bases from J, with 14 bases in between. Germline CDR1 and CDR2: MNHEY and SVGAGI. The CDR3 sequence is 14 residues long. As DNA, the CDR3 is TGTGCCAGCCTCGATAACGGTGTCAATCAGCCCCAGCATTTT. Encoded protein: CASLDNGVNQPQHF.

The J gene is TRBJ2-1, the V gene TRBV6-5; 8 nucleotides align to TRBD2. Germline V gives CDR1 MNHEY, CDR2 SVGAGI. V trimming: 6 bases; J trimming: 2 bases; junction bases outside the gene matches: 6. This CDR3 has 15 amino acids. CDR3 residues: CASRSTSGAYNEQFF. The CDR3 DNA reads as TGTGCCAGCAGGAGTACTAGCGGAGCCTACAATGAGCAGTTCTTC.

V usage is TRBV19 and J usage is TRBJ2-5; D is perhaps TRBD1 (5 bases). V was cut by 3 bases and J by 5 bases, with 16 bases left in between. This CDR3 spans 15 amino acids. Germline CDR1 reads LNHDA; CDR2 reads SQIVND (reference sequence). The CDR3 bases are TGTGCCAGTAGTATTTCTAAGGGGCGCAGGGAGACCCAGTACTTC. It encodes CASSISKGRRETQYF.

This sequence joins TRBV6-6 and TRBJ1-6; 7 bases match TRBD1. V dropped 6 bases and J dropped 9; count of bases not matched to a gene: 5. Germline V gene data show CDR1 as MNHNY and CDR2 as SVGAGI (reference sequence). The CDR3 is 13 amino acids. CDR3 loop: CASRNRGTSPLHF. In DNA, the CDR3 is TGTGCCAGCAGGAACAGGGGCACTTCACCCCTCCACTTT.

The chain uses TRBV5-1 and TRBJ1-4, with TRBD1 identical over 9 bases. This CDR3 contains 18 residues. Per germline, CDR1 SGHRS and CDR2 YFSETQ. V was pared by 0 bases and J by 1 base, with 7 bases of the junction left unmatched. The CDR3 sequence: CASSLVGGTGRTNEKLFF. The CDR3 DNA is TGCGCCAGCAGCTTGGTTGGAGGGACAGGGCGAACTAATGAAAAACTGTTTTTT.

The CDR3 spells CAISESPGYEQYF. The CDR3 nucleotides read TGTGCCATCAGTGAGTCCCCGGGGTACGAGCAGTACTTC. The chain joins TRBV10-3 to TRBJ2-7, with D perhaps matching TRBD2 (5 bases). Germline CDR1 and CDR2: ENHRY and SYGVKD. Trimming pared 0 bases from V and 4 bases from J, leaving 7 bases between. CDR3 length: 13 residues.

The chain is built from TRBV6-5 and TRBJ2-7, with D possibly being TRBD1 (6 bases). The CDR3 runs to 14 residues. V dropped 6 bases and J dropped 5 bases, with 17 bases sitting between them. Germline CDR1 reads MNHEY; CDR2 reads SVGAGI. CDR3 sequence: CASSYDRMQNEQYF. The CDR3 DNA is TGTGCCAGCAGCTACGACAGGATGCAGAACGAGCAGTACTTC.

The chain has TRBV24-1 and TRBJ2-2; no firm D call. V lost 7 bases and J lost 2, with 7 bases in between. Germline CDR1 KGHDR, CDR2 SFDVKD. This CDR3 contains 13 residues. CDR3 sequence reads: CATRQANTGELFF. The CDR3 nucleotides are TGTGCCACCAGGCAGGCCAACACCGGGGAGCTGTTTTTT.

The chain joins TRBV30 to TRBJ1-1; a weak D match, TRBD1 (6 bases). The CDR3 is 12 amino acids. CDR1 is GTSNPN and CDR2 is SVGIG in the germline V gene (reference sequence). Trimming removed 3 bases at V and 11 bases at J, with 16 bases between. The CDR3 DNA sequence: TGTGCCTGGAGGCAAGGACAGTTCGAGGCTTTCTTT. Amino acid sequence: CAWRQGQFEAFF.

This sequence joins TRBV27 and TRBJ2-7, with TRBD2 identical over 8 bases. After removal of 7 bases from V and 0 bases from J, the junction contained 8 bases not matched to a gene. The CDR3 has 15 residues. Per the germline V gene, CDR1 is MNHEY and CDR2 is SMNVEV (reference sequence). The DNA of the CDR3 is TGTGCCAGCATAGATTCTAGCGGGTTCTCCTACGAGCAGTACTTC. This encodes CASIDSSGFSYEQYF.

The chain carries TRBV4-2 and TRBJ1-1; D is unresolved. This CDR3 is 14 amino acids long. Trimming left V 0 bases short and J 0 bases short, with 5 bases between. Germline values: CDR1 LGHNA, CDR2 YNFKEQ. CDR3 sequence (DNA): TGTGCCAGCAGCCAAGAACAGATGAACACTGAAGCTTTCTTT. It is translated as CASSQEQMNTEAFF.

The chain links TRBV9 to TRBJ1-6, with 12 bases aligning to TRBD1. Germline CDR1 is SGDLS and CDR2 is YYNGEE. The CDR3 spans 17 residues. J gave up 4 bases and V 3 bases, and 5 bases lay outside the gene matches. CDR3 residues: CASSARDRGLYNSPLHF. CDR3 DNA: TGTGCCAGCAGCGCCCGGGACAGGGGGCTTTATAATTCACCCCTCCACTTT.

This clone was counted only a few times. The J gene is TRBJ1-6, the V gene TRBV7-2; D not certain. The CDR3 spans 13 residues. V lost 5 bases, J lost 8 bases, and 10 bases lay in between. From germline, CDR1 is SGHTA and CDR2 FQGNSA. This CDR3 is CASSAQTDSPLHF. CDR3 DNA sequence: TGTGCCAGCAGCGCCCAGACTGATTCACCCCTCCACTTT.

This chain joins TRBV7-2 and TRBJ2-3; D perhaps matches TRBD1 (5 bases). CDR3 length: 15 residues. In germline, CDR1 is SGHTA, CDR2 FQGNSA. Trimming cost V 2 bases and J 0 bases, with 9 bases left between them. The CDR3 nucleotides read TGTGCCAGCAGCTTACTCGCAGGGAGCACAGATACGCAGTATTTT. Amino acids: CASSLLAGSTDTQYF.

This clone has at least ten counts. The chain has TRBV11-3 and TRBJ2-5; TRBD2 is a possible D gene (5 bases). Germline-derived CDR1 and CDR2 are SGHNT and YENEEA. V shed 0 bases and J shed 4 bases, with 6 bases lying between them. The CDR3 has 13 amino acids. CDR3 coding DNA: TGTGCCAGCAGCTTAGATCGGGGAGAGACCCAGTACTTC. Its translation: CASSLDRGETQYF.

This chain uses TRBV19 with TRBJ1-4; D gene unclear. Trimming left V 6 bases short and J 8 bases short, with 13 bases between. Germline V gene sequence: CDR1 LNHDA, CDR2 SQIVND (reference sequence). The CDR3 runs 13 residues. CDR3: CASRPGPGEKLFF. The CDR3 region has the DNA TGTGCCAGTAGACCAGGCCCGGGGGAAAAACTGTTTTTT.

The CDR3 spells CASSLRNGDYGYTF. The CDR3 DNA sequence: TGTGCCAGCAGTTTGAGAAACGGAGACTATGGCTACACCTTC. The chain employs TRBV27 and TRBJ1-2; D unresolved. V lost 3 bases and J lost 3, with 11 bases in between. Per the germline V gene, CDR1 is MNHEY and CDR2 is SMNVEV (reference sequence). CDR3 size: 14 residues.

This chain links TRBV20-1 with TRBJ1-6; possibly TRBD1 for D (6 bases). Between the trimmed V and J ends, which lost 5 bases and 14 bases, there was a span of 19 bases. The germline gives CDR1 DFQATT, CDR2 SNEGSKA (reference sequence). This CDR3 contains 13 residues. The CDR3 DNA sequence: TGCAGTGCTGGTGGGGGGCGGGTTTCTGCCCTCCACTTT. This translates into CSAGGGRVSALHF.